The clone carrying this T cell receptor (beta chain) was counted a few times. This entry is derived from a study of cytomegalovirus exposure and HLA in healthy donors. Trimming at V came to 7 bases and at J to 6 bases, leaving 8 bases not matched to a gene. The CDR3 is made up of 14 amino acids. CDR1 is MDHEN and CDR2 is SYDVKM in the germline V gene. PCR primers comprised 60 Vbeta and 13 Jbeta primers. Clones were sequenced by immunoSEQ multiplex PCR, and TCRdb holds only the in-frame ones, with some missing. The sample lists over 85,000 clones; approximately 7.6% were seen once. This chain joins TRBV28 and TRBJ2-1; 8 bases map to TRBD2. Source material: PBMCs. This clonotype originated in a man aged 50-59 years in good health and CMV-seronegative. The CDR3, as DNA: TGTGCCAGCAAACGGGGGGGCCTGGGCAATGAGCAGTTCTTC. Residues: CASKRGGLGNEQFF. Looking up the rest from reference TRBV28 and TRBJ2-1 gives the full variable domain: DVKVTQSSRYLVKRTGEKVFLECVQDMDHENMFWYRQDPGLGLRLIYFSYDVKMKEKGDIPEGYSVSREKKERFSLILESASTNQTSMYLCASKRGGLGNEQFFGPGTRLTVL.